This TCR beta chain originates from a study of T-cell memory formation after mild COVID-19. The wider study: Clusters of TCRs were largely donor specific. Whole-study results and caveats: Clones that contracted from day 15 to 85 had balanced CD4/CD8; later expanders were CD4+ biased.

CDR3 length: 15 amino acids. V lost 3 bases to trimming and J lost 2 bases, with 11 bases between them. TCRdb re-derived calls from the 5' RACE reads in MiXCR, one entry per CDR3 protein. The sample lists 500,000 to 650,000 distinct CDR3 sequences; about 20% were seen once. Details on this clonotype: Its cognate antigen is unknown.

The sequencing sample was made of PBMCs or a T cell subset sorted from them (not recorded which). The rearrangement links TRBV12-3 or TRBV12-4 to TRBJ2-1; D perhaps matches TRBD2 (6 bases). The sequence was collected from an adult woman who had mild COVID-19 (a few samples of this study predate the infection). Cell type and time point are not known. CDR3 in amino acids: CASSFRGIAYNEQFF. CDR3 nucleotide sequence: TGTGCCAGCAGTTTCCGCGGGATAGCCTACAATGAGCAGTTCTTC.